These T cell receptor beta chains were read from a single sample in a study of blood T cell repertoires in COVID-19. TCRdb's table, derived via immunoSEQ multiplex PCR, lists solely in-frame clones and lacks some. Seen here are 60,000 to 80,000 clones, 70% to 90% observed once, and the top ten hold 1% to 1.5%. The sample comprised peripheral blood. These receptors were collected from an elderly woman with acute or convalescent COVID-19. The CDR3 runs from the conserved cysteine through the conserved F or W. A D gene is named only where the DNA matches it firmly. Only some rows state a clone size, as once, few, many or a class for expanded clones.

V gene	J gene	clone size	D gene	CDR3 protein	CDR3 DNA
TRBV19	TRBJ2-3	-	TRBD1	CASSLPSRQGRGDTQYF	TGTGCCAGTAGTCTTCCCTCCCGACAGGGGCGGGGAGATACGCAGTATTTT
TRBV30	TRBJ2-1	-	-	CAWSVLGVEQFF	TGTGCCTGGAGTGTTCTAGGGGTTGAGCAGTTCTTC
TRBV30	TRBJ1-4	-	TRBD1	CAWSRQGVNEKLFF	TGTGCCTGGAGTCGACAGGGAGTTAATGAAAAACTGTTTTTT
TRBV2	TRBJ1-6	once	TRBD1	CASSGETGDNSPLHF	TGTGCCAGCAGTGGAGAGACAGGGGATAATTCACCCCTCCACTTT
TRBV6-1	TRBJ2-7	-	TRBD1	CASSDPGQAPYEQYF	TGTGCCAGCAGTGATCCGGGACAGGCCCCCTACGAGCAGTACTTC
TRBV19	TRBJ1-5	-	TRBD1	CASRSAGGGQPQHF	TGTGCCAGTAGGTCGGCAGGGGGTGGTCAGCCCCAGCATTTT
TRBV28	TRBJ1-1	-	TRBD1	CASRDRGRTEAFF	TGTGCCAGCAGGGACAGGGGGCGCACTGAAGCTTTCTTT
TRBV19	TRBJ2-5	-	TRBD1	CASSTQTGVQETQYF	TGTGCCAGTAGTACTCAAACAGGGGTGCAAGAGACCCAGTACTTC
TRBV11-2	TRBJ1-2	-	-	CASSLGQSNYGYTF	TGTGCCAGCAGCTTAGGACAGTCTAACTATGGCTACACCTTC
TRBV2	TRBJ2-5	-	TRBD1	CASSDTGDDGETQYF	TGTGCCAGCAGCGATACAGGGGATGATGGGGAGACCCAGTACTTC
TRBV18	TRBJ2-3	-	-	CASSPTSDTQYF	TGTGCCAGCTCCCCCACTTCGGATACGCAGTATTTT
TRBV5-1	TRBJ1-3	-	-	CASTSGLGSNTIYF	TGCGCCAGCACCTCAGGGTTGGGTTCCAACACCATATATTTT
TRBV5-8	TRBJ2-1	-	-	CASSFAVRWFF	TGTGCCAGCAGCTTCGCCGTTCGGTGGTTCTTC